This section outlines one T cell receptor beta chain sequence together with its context. Antigen: not known. These data belong to a study of human T cells and chemical hapten exposure. Sample time point: healthy volunteer bleed at 2 weeks. Whole blood that had not been fractionated was the source of extracted total RNA. Study-level results: DPC sensitization produced no change in TCRs with frequency above 1 in 1000.

The CDR3 has 13 residues. The V gene lost 0 bases and the J gene lost 5 bases, with 8 bases spanning the gap. CDR1 is MGHRA and CDR2 is YSYEKL in the germline V gene. A single record per CDR3 protein comes from TCRdb applying MiXCR to the RACE reads. This sample yields about 45,000 distinct CDR3 sequences, of which about 4.1% are seen a single time; roughly 6% belongs to the top ten. The receptor was isolated from a human donor in good health. Some clones in this sample may be carry-over from other donors' samples. The gene calls are TRBV4-1 and TRBJ2-7; D is unresolved. Sequencing was performed on whole blood. The CDR3 coding sequence is TGCGCCAGCAGCCAAGATAGTCGGGACGAGCAGTACTTC. Protein sequence: CASSQDSRDEQYF.